Sequencing of this TCR beta chain was carried out in a study of post-analysis software for immune sequencing data. Study-level points and caveats: When patients were compared with controls, 5 or 6 TRBV segments were more frequent, TRBV5-6, TRBV5-1 and TRBV20-1 among them.

The TCR beta cDNA libraries carried unique molecular identifiers. TCRdb processed the PCR reads anew with MiXCR; each CDR3 protein has one entry. The table records roughly 800,000 distinct CDR3 sequences, around 50% of them present only once. J gave up 5 bases and V 0 bases, and 6 bases lay outside the gene matches. Germline CDR1 is SGHRS and CDR2 is YFSETQ. This CDR3 contains 15 residues. In its sample, this clonotype was seen a few times. Its specificity is unknown. The specimen sequenced was blood. This chain links TRBV5-1 with TRBJ2-7, with TRBD1 identical over 9 bases. The sequence was obtained from a girl aged 10-17 years with multiple sclerosis. The CDR3 DNA sequence: TGCGCCAGCAGCTTGGTTGGGACAGGGTCGAACGAGCAGTACTTC. Protein: CASSLVGTGSNEQYF.